Below are 32 T cell receptor beta chains sequenced from a single sample in a study of blood T cell repertoires in COVID-19. Sequenced by immunoSEQ multiplex PCR; TCRdb stores in-frame clones only, minus some. The data contain 200,000 to 250,000 clones, about 88% of them singletons. The sequenced sample was peripheral blood. All receptors derive from a woman aged 45 to 65 with COVID-19, enrolled during active disease.

The gene calls are TRBV7-2 and TRBJ2-3; D is possibly TRBD2 (5 bases). The germline V and J ends were trimmed by 5 bases and 6 bases, with 18 bases remaining between them. Germline V gene sequence: CDR1 SGHTA, CDR2 FQGNSA. This CDR3 contains 15 residues. The CDR3 region is CASSLRGPTQDTQYF. In DNA form, the CDR3 reads TGTGCCAGCAGCCTCCGGGGTCCCACACAGGATACGCAGTATTTT.

This rearrangement joins TRBV21-1 to TRBJ2-1; TRBD2 reflects the table's D call only, with no check against the DNA. TRBV21-1 is termed a pseudogene. The CDR3 runs to 20 residues. The CDR3 DNA reads TGTGCCAGCAGCTCCTTATTAGCGGGGGTCGACTTCTTTTCCTACAATGAGCAGTTCTTC. This gives the protein CASSSLLAGVDFFSYNEQFF.

DNA of the CDR3: TGTGCCAGCACTCTATCGTCATTCCAAGAGACCCAGTACTTC. Its protein is CASTLSSFQETQYF. This sequence joins TRBV11-3 and TRBJ2-5; D is unresolved. From germline, CDR1 is SGHNT and CDR2 YENEEA. CDR3 size: 14 residues. Trimming stripped 7 bases from V and 1 base from J, with 13 bases between. The complete variable domain, with remaining parts taken from reference TRBV11-3 and TRBJ2-5, reads EAGVVQSPRYKIIEKKQPVAFWCNPISGHNTLYWYLQNLGQGPELLIRYENEEAVDDSQLPKDRFSAERLKGVDSTLKIQPAELGDSAVYLCASTLSSFQETQYFGPGTRLLVL.

The chain has TRBV6-6 and TRBJ1-1; D gene uncertain. The CDR3 spans 17 residues. CDR1 and CDR2 from the germline V gene are MNHNY and SVGAGI (reference sequence). The germline V and J ends were trimmed by 5 bases and 4 bases, with 23 bases remaining between them. CDR3 sequence (DNA): TGTGCCAGCAGTCACACGAACCTTGACTACAGCCGCACTGAAGCTTTCTTT. Its translation is CASSHTNLDYSRTEAFF.

The rearrangement uses TRBV6-4 and TRBJ2-3; D not certain. Germline V gene data show CDR1 as MRHNA and CDR2 as SNTAGT. This CDR3 is 13 amino acids long. V lost 4 bases and J 3 bases, leaving 8 bases between the germline ends. CDR3 region: CASSAELTDTQYF. In nucleotides, the CDR3 is TGTGCCAGCAGTGCTGAGTTAACAGATACGCAGTATTTT.

The rearrangement links TRBV9 to TRBJ2-1; 7 bases line up with TRBD1. V shed 6 bases and J 4 bases; nucleotides not matched to a gene: 7. CDR3 length: 14 amino acids. In germline, CDR1 is SGDLS, CDR2 YYNGEE. The CDR3 spells CASNLGGEYNEQFF. Here the CDR3 DNA reads TGTGCCAGCAACCTAGGGGGCGAATACAATGAGCAGTTCTTC.

The rearrangement joins TRBV6-2 or TRBV6-3 to TRBJ2-7, with D tentatively TRBD2 (6 bases). Germline V gene lookup returns CDR1 MNHEY and CDR2 SVGEGT. Trimming took off 2 bases at V and 3 bases at J, with 17 bases between the two ends. The CDR3 sequence is 16 residues long. CDR3 nucleotides: TGTGCCAGCAGTTACCCTCGGGGGACCCCACGCTACGAGCAGTACTTC. It yields the protein CASSYPRGTPRYEQYF.

This clone was picked up one time. The chain employs TRBV10-3 and TRBJ2-3, with a tentative D call TRBD1 (5 bases). V lost 3 bases and J lost 6, with 16 bases in between. The CDR3 length is 15 residues. Germline-derived CDR1 and CDR2 are ENHRY and SYGVKD. CDR3 DNA: TGTGCCATCAGTGATGCAGGGCGAAGGTCCGATACGCAGTATTTT. Its protein product is CAISDAGRRSDTQYF.

CDR3 DNA sequence: TGTGCCAGCAGCGTAGAGGGAGGGGCCTTTGGCAATGAGCAGTTCTTC. It encodes CASSVEGGAFGNEQFF. J is TRBJ2-1 and V is TRBV9; 7 bases agree with TRBD2. The ends lost 0 bases at V and 6 bases at J; junction bases unmatched: 9. The CDR3 has 16 amino acids. Germline CDR1 reads SGDLS; CDR2 reads YYNGEE.

The chain has TRBV4-1 and TRBJ2-7; tentatively, D is TRBD1 (6 bases). CDR1 MGHRA and CDR2 YSYEKL come from the germline V gene. V was cut by 4 bases and J by 6 bases, with 16 bases left in between. The CDR3 runs to 14 residues. DNA for the CDR3: TGCGCCAGCAGCCGAGCTGAATGGACAGCCGAGCAGTACTTC. Its translation is CASSRAEWTAEQYF.

In this sample, this clone turned up a few times. The chain has TRBV29-1 and TRBJ2-2; 7 bases map to TRBD2. CDR3 length equals 13 residues. Germline assignment: CDR1 SQVTM and CDR2 ANQGSEA. J was trimmed by 5 bases and V by 5 bases; bases with no gene match: 5. The CDR3 nucleotides read TGCAGCGTTAAAATCGGGGGGACCGGGGAGCTGTTTTTT. The encoded protein is CSVKIGGTGELFF.

The chain couples TRBV29-1 to TRBJ1-3; D unresolved. V was trimmed by 3 bases and J by 0 bases, leaving 3 bases between them. The CDR3 has 12 amino acids. Germline CDR1 and CDR2: SQVTM and ANQGSEA. DNA for the CDR3: TGCAGCGTTGACCTCTCTGGAAACACCATATATTTT. Protein sequence: CSVDLSGNTIYF.

CDR3 region: CASSLESLQGPDTQYF. In DNA, the CDR3 is TGTGCCAGCAGCTTGGAATCTCTACAGGGTCCAGATACGCAGTATTTT. The chain joins TRBV5-4 to TRBJ2-3; D might be TRBD1 (6 bases). CDR1 is SGHNT, CDR2 YYREEE, per germline (reference sequence). The CDR3 is made up of 16 amino acids. Trimming pared 0 bases from V and 4 bases from J, leaving 15 bases between.

The CDR3 DNA reads as TGCGCCAGCAGCCCCGCAGGGGTAGGCGAGCAGTACGTC. Translating it yields CASSPAGVGEQYV. The chain uses TRBV5-1 and TRBJ2-7; weak D call: TRBD1 (6 bases). The germline V gene has CDR1 SGHRS and CDR2 YFSETQ. The CDR3 is 13 amino acids. The V end was cut by 4 bases, the J end by 6 bases, with 14 bases between.

This clone was found a few times. The chain carries TRBV3-1 (or the pseudogene TRBV3-2) and TRBJ2-1, with 9 bases fitting TRBD1. Per the germline V gene, CDR1 is LGHDT and CDR2 is YNNKEL (reference sequence). The CDR3 is 17 residues long. V was pared by 1 base and J by 7 bases, with 11 bases of the junction left unmatched. CDR3 sequence (DNA): TGTGCCAGCAGCCAAGGCCGGACCCGCGGGACAGGGAATGAGCAGTTCTTC. Translating gives CASSQGRTRGTGNEQFF.

V is TRBV27 and J is TRBJ2-2, with 11 bases matching TRBD2. V shed 8 bases and J 5 bases; nucleotides not matched to a gene: 22. Germline CDR1 and CDR2: MNHEY and SMNVEV (reference sequence). The CDR3 runs 20 residues. The CDR3 loop is CASGRASGGTQTTLTGELFF. CDR3 nucleotide sequence: TGTGCCAGCGGCCGAGCTAGCGGGGGGACTCAAACTACTTTAACCGGGGAGCTGTTTTTT.

The chain combines TRBV11-3 with TRBJ2-3; D is possibly TRBD1 (6 bases). The CDR3 loop spans 15 amino acids. V lost 5 bases and J 0 bases, leaving 12 bases between the germline ends. The germline gives CDR1 SGHNT, CDR2 YENEEA. CDR3 residues: CASSLDRSSTDTQYF. The CDR3 nucleotides read TGTGCCAGCAGCCTCGACAGGTCTAGCACAGATACGCAGTATTTT. The full variable domain, with the rest looked up from reference TRBV11-3 and TRBJ2-3, is EAGVVQSPRYKIIEKKQPVAFWCNPISGHNTLYWYLQNLGQGPELLIRYENEEAVDDSQLPKDRFSAERLKGVDSTLKIQPAELGDSAVYLCASSLDRSSTDTQYFGPGTRLTVL.

This chain links TRBV19 with TRBJ2-3, with D possibly being TRBD2 (6 bases). Between the trimmed V and J ends, which lost 3 bases and 5 bases, there was a span of 9 bases. The CDR3 has 13 amino acids. CDR1 and CDR2 from the germline V gene are LNHDA and SQIVND (reference sequence). CDR3 coding DNA: TGTGCCAGTAGTATTACCGGGGGAGATACGCAGTATTTT. As protein: CASSITGGDTQYF.

The rearrangement uses TRBV19 and TRBJ2-1; 8 bases map to TRBD2. V was pared by 3 bases and J by 4 bases, with 11 bases of the junction left unmatched. Germline assignment: CDR1 LNHDA and CDR2 SQIVND (reference sequence). The CDR3 spans 17 residues. The DNA of the CDR3 is TGTGCCAGTAGTATTGTTTTGCTGGCGGGGGGATACAATGAGCAGTTCTTC. Amino acid sequence: CASSIVLLAGGYNEQFF.

The chain links TRBV20-1 to TRBJ2-1; D not resolved. This CDR3 has 11 residues. The V gene's germline CDR1 is DFQATT and CDR2 SNEGSKA (reference sequence). The V and J ends lost 5 bases and 10 bases respectively, with 12 bases between them. CDR3 DNA sequence: TGCAGTGCTCCGACCTACGGGGAGCAGTTCTTC. Protein sequence: CSAPTYGEQFF.

This chain links TRBV7-9 with TRBJ2-2, with a weak D call TRBD1 (5 bases). Between the trimmed V and J ends, which lost 3 bases and 5 bases, there was a span of 13 bases. The CDR3 length is 15 residues. CDR1 and CDR2 (germline): SEHNR, FQNEAQ (reference sequence). The DNA of the CDR3 is TGTGCCAGCAGCTTTCGGCAGGGTGAGACCGGGGAGCTGTTTTTT. Its protein is CASSFRQGETGELFF. The variable domain in full, with the rest retrieved from reference TRBV7-9 and TRBJ2-2, is DTGVSQNPRHKITKRGQNVTFRCDPISEHNRLYWYRQTLGQGPEFLTYFQNEAQLEKSRLLSDRFSAERPKGSFSTLEIQRTEQGDSAMYLCASSFRQGETGELFFGEGSRLTVL.

V and J are TRBV10-3 and TRBJ2-1; perhaps TRBD1 as D (6 bases). With 0 bases removed from V and 6 bases from J, the gap between germline ends came to 6 bases. CDR1 is ENHRY, CDR2 SYGVKD, per germline. The CDR3 loop spans 13 amino acids. Written as DNA, the CDR3 is TGTGCCATCAGTGAGTCGACAGGCAATGAGCAGTTCTTC. Residues: CAISESTGNEQFF.

The chain recombines TRBV11-3 with TRBJ2-1, with D possibly matching TRBD1 (6 bases). The V end lost 4 bases, the J end lost 6 bases, and 19 bases lay between the germline ends. Germline CDR1 reads SGHNT; CDR2 reads YENEEA. The CDR3 sequence is 16 residues long. CDR3 nucleotides: TGTGCCAGCAGCTATTATAGTGGGGACATTTCCAATGAGCAGTTCTTC. Amino acid sequence: CASSYYSGDISNEQFF.

This chain links TRBV12-5 with TRBJ2-5; TRBD2 aligns across 9 bases. Germline CDR1 reads LGHNT; CDR2 reads FRNRAP. This CDR3 region has 13 residues. V shed 6 bases and J 7 bases; nucleotides not matched to a gene: 6. As DNA, the CDR3 is TGTGCTAGTGGACCCTCACTAGCGGGGACCCAGTACTTC. Its protein product is CASGPSLAGTQYF.

The V and J genes are TRBV13 and TRBJ2-1; weak D call: TRBD2 (6 bases). The CDR3 totals 15 residues. With 8 bases removed from V and 5 bases from J, the gap between germline ends came to 19 bases. Germline CDR1 PRHDT, CDR2 FYEKMQ (reference sequence). For the CDR3, the DNA is TGTGCCAGCTCGGCCGTGGCGGGGAAACACAATGAGCAGTTCTTC. Amino acids: CASSAVAGKHNEQFF.

This clone was counted only a few times. The V and J genes are TRBV10-3 and TRBJ1-2, with D perhaps TRBD1 (6 bases). The CDR3 has 15 residues. The germline V and J ends were trimmed by 5 bases and 1 base, with 14 bases remaining between them. Germline CDR1 is ENHRY and CDR2 is SYGVKD. CDR3 region: CAISKETGNNYGYTF. CDR3 sequence (DNA): TGTGCCATCAGTAAAGAGACAGGAAATAACTATGGCTACACCTTC.

The table lists this clone with a few counts. The rearrangement joins TRBV6-2 or TRBV6-3 to TRBJ1-2; D is uncertain. The germline V gene encodes CDR1 MNHEY and CDR2 SVGEGT. V shed 4 bases and J shed 4 bases, with 7 bases lying between them. This CDR3 region has 12 residues. The CDR3 nucleotides are TGTGCCAGCAGTTGGGCGTCCTATGGCTACACCTTC. Protein: CASSWASYGYTF.

The chain joins TRBV5-1 to TRBJ2-5, with D possibly being TRBD1 (6 bases). V lost 3 bases to trimming and J lost 4 bases, with 16 bases between them. This CDR3 contains 15 residues. Germline loops: CDR1 SGHRS, CDR2 YFSETQ. CDR3 sequence reads: CASSSVSIGGETQYF. CDR3 coding DNA: TGCGCCAGCAGCTCCGTGTCCATAGGGGGAGAGACCCAGTACTTC.

J is TRBJ2-3 and V is TRBV29-1; no firm D call. The CDR3 is made up of 13 amino acids. Trimming shortened V by 5 bases and J by 4 bases, and 13 bases separated the two germline ends. Germline V gene sequence: CDR1 SQVTM, CDR2 ANQGSEA. CDR3 DNA sequence: TGCAGCGTTTTACGCGGAGAGGCAGATACGCAGTATTTT. Encoded protein: CSVLRGEADTQYF.

The CDR3: CASSPLCGTTHLYYEQYV. CDR3 in DNA: TGTGCCAGCAGCCCCCTATGCGGGACTACGCATCTTTACTACGAGCAGTACGTC. This chain connects TRBV3-1 (or the pseudogene TRBV3-2) to TRBJ2-7; TRBD2 aligns across 7 bases. This CDR3 comprises 18 residues. V dropped 4 bases and J dropped 3; count of bases not matched to a gene: 18. Germline CDR1 is LGHDT and CDR2 is YNNKEL (reference sequence).

This chain joins TRBV5-4 and TRBJ2-7; TRBD2 matches 9 bases. CDR1 is SGHNT, CDR2 YYREEE, per germline (reference sequence). The V and J ends lost 0 bases and 6 bases, in that order; junction bases with no gene match: 4. CDR3 length equals 14 residues. The CDR3 protein is CASSLGGGAAEQYV. CDR3 bases: TGTGCCAGCAGCTTGGGCGGGGGGGCCGCCGAGCAGTACGTC.

The chain joins TRBV16 to TRBJ1-5; D remains unclear. Trimming took off 10 bases at V and 4 bases at J, with 17 bases between the two ends. This CDR3 region has 14 residues. Germline CDR1 and CDR2: KGHSY and FQNENV. CDR3 in amino acids: CATSGSIGNQPQHF. The DNA of the CDR3 is TGTGCCACCTCGGGATCCATAGGAAATCAGCCCCAGCATTTT.